This entry lists 10 T cell receptor beta chains sequenced from one sample in a study of blood T cell repertoires in COVID-19. Only in-frame clones appear in the TCRdb table, and some are missing; sequencing was by immunoSEQ multiplex PCR. Of hundreds of thousands of clones in the sample, roughly 89% were seen once. Material for sequencing was PBMCs or T cells enriched from blood (not recorded which). These receptors came from a man aged 35 to 55 who had recovered from COVID-19.

V gene TRBV5-1 combines with J gene TRBJ1-2; TRBD1 agrees at 7 bases. Trimming removed 0 bases from V and 8 bases from J; junction bases left unmatched: 4. The CDR3 runs to 13 residues. Germline lookup yields CDR1 SGHRS and CDR2 YFSETQ. CDR3 sequence: CASSLEGQRGYTF. In DNA, the CDR3 is TGCGCCAGCAGCTTGGAGGGACAGAGAGGCTACACCTTC.

This clone was counted a few times. The gene calls are TRBV21-1 and TRBJ2-1; TRBD2 is taken as the D call from the table, unchecked against the DNA. TRBV21-1 is shown as a pseudogene. CDR3 length equals 18 residues. CDR3 DNA: TGTGCCAGCAGCGGAACAGGGTCTCGGCTAGCGGCCTACAATGAGCAGTTCTTC. Its protein is CASSGTGSRLAAYNEQFF.

The chain employs TRBV18 and TRBJ1-5, with D tentatively TRBD1 (6 bases). This CDR3 is 19 amino acids long. Between the trimmed V and J ends, which lost 2 bases and 0 bases, there was a span of 20 bases. Looked up from germline, CDR1 is KGHSH and CDR2 is LQKENI. The CDR3 sequence: CASSPRIEGVPYSNQPQHF. The CDR3 DNA reads as TGTGCCAGCTCACCAAGAATAGAGGGGGTTCCCTATAGCAATCAGCCCCAGCATTTT.

This clone was counted a single time. The chain is built from TRBV7-9 and TRBJ1-5, with 9 bases that match TRBD1. Trimming removed 5 bases from V and 7 bases from J; junction bases left unmatched: 6. The CDR3 length is 14 residues. Germline V lookup: CDR1 SEHNR, CDR2 FQNEAQ (reference sequence). In DNA form, the CDR3 reads TGTGCCAGCAGCCCAGACAGGGGGGGACAGCCCCAGCATTTT. Amino acid sequence: CASSPDRGGQPQHF.

V gene TRBV2 combines with J gene TRBJ1-1; D is possibly TRBD1 (5 bases). V shed 7 bases and J shed 4 bases, with 13 bases lying between them. The CDR3 totals 13 residues. From germline, CDR1 is SNHLY and CDR2 FYNNEI. DNA for the CDR3: TGTGCCAGCACGAAGGGGCAGGGCACTGAAGCTTTCTTT. It is translated as CASTKGQGTEAFF.

The CDR3, as DNA: TGCGCCAGCAGCCTGGAGGGGCCTGGCTACACCTTC. Translation: CASSLEGPGYTF. The chain recombines TRBV23-1 with TRBJ1-2, with a possible D match to TRBD1 (5 bases). TRBV23-1 is labeled an ORF, and its function is uncertain. CDR3 length equals 12 residues. Between the trimmed V and J ends, which lost 6 bases and 7 bases, there was a span of 12 bases.

The gene calls are TRBV19 and TRBJ2-7, with 8 bases identical to TRBD1. V was pared by 6 bases and J by 7 bases, with 11 bases of the junction left unmatched. This CDR3 comprises 14 residues. Germline CDR1 and CDR2: LNHDA and SQIVND (reference sequence). The CDR3 coding sequence is TGTGCCAGTAGCCCTCGGCGGGACAGGTTAGAGCAGTACTTC. Translated, it gives CASSPRRDRLEQYF.

The chain recombines TRBV5-1 with TRBJ1-1, with 12 bases matching TRBD1. The CDR3 loop spans 15 amino acids. Germline-derived CDR1 and CDR2 are SGHRS and YFSETQ. V was clipped by 4 bases and J by 10 bases; unmatched bases: 11. CDR3 DNA: TGCGCCAGCAGCCCCAACCCGGGACAGGGGGCTGGAGCTTTCTTT. Translated: CASSPNPGQGAGAFF.

This chain connects TRBV9 to TRBJ1-2; 8 bases fit TRBD1. Germline V gene sequence: CDR1 SGDLS, CDR2 YYNGEE. The V segment lost 4 bases and the J segment 6 bases; nucleotides outside the gene matches: 14. The CDR3 runs to 16 residues. CDR3 bases: TGTGCCAGCAGCAAGAGGACAGGGAGGCCCCTCAATGGCTACACCTTC. This encodes CASSKRTGRPLNGYTF. The full variable domain, with the rest looked up from reference TRBV9 and TRBJ1-2, is DSGVTQTPKHLITATGQRVTLRCSPRSGDLSVYWYQQSLDQGLQFLIQYYNGEERAKGNILERFSAQQFPDLHSELNLSSLELGDSALYFCASSKRTGRPLNGYTFGSGTRLTVV.

The genes are TRBV30 and TRBJ1-2; maybe TRBD1 (6 bases). CDR1 and CDR2 (germline): GTSNPN, SVGIG (reference sequence). V was shortened by 0 bases and J by 11 bases, with 13 bases between the two germline ends. The CDR3 loop spans 12 amino acids. CDR3 nucleotide sequence: TGTGCCTGGAGTGTACTGGGACAAAGATACACCTTC. This gives the protein CAWSVLGQRYTF.